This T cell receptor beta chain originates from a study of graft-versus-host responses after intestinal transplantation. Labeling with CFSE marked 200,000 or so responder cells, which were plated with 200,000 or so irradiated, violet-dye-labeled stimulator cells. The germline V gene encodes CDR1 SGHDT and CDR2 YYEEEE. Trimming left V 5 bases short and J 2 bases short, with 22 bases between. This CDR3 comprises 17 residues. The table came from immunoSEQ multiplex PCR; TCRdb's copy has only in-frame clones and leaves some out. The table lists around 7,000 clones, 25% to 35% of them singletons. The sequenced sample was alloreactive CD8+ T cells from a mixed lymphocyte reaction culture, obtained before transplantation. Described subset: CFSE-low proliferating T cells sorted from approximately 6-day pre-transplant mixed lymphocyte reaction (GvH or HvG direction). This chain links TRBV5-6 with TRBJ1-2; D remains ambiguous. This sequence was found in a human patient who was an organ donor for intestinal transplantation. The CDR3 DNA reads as TGTGCCAGCAGTCGAGAATCTGGTCAAGCATTGAACTATGGCTACACCTTC. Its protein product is CASSRESGQALNYGYTF.